Each of the 25 T cell receptor beta chains below was sequenced from the same sample in a study of blood T cell repertoires in COVID-19. Only in-frame clones appear in the TCRdb table, and some are missing; sequencing was by immunoSEQ multiplex PCR. The sample contains about 54,000 clones, about 82% of which appear only once. Input material: peripheral blood. Receptors originate from a human donor in a cohort sampled during active COVID-19.

The genes are TRBV11-3 and TRBJ2-7, with 7 bases that match TRBD1. This CDR3 spans 17 amino acids. Germline V CDR1 and CDR2: SGHNT, YENEEA. V lost 5 bases, J lost 8 bases, and 21 bases stayed unmatched. The chain's CDR3 is CASSIGQAGVLFTQQYF. In DNA, the CDR3 is TGTGCCAGCAGCATCGGACAGGCCGGCGTCCTATTCACGCAGCAGTACTTC.

The CDR3 reads CASTMEGAETQYF. The CDR3 region has the DNA TGCGCCAGCACAATGGAGGGGGCTGAGACCCAGTACTTC. This chain uses TRBV5-1 with TRBJ2-5; possible D gene TRBD1, 7 bases. The CDR3 consists of 13 residues. V lost 6 bases, J lost 5 bases, and 14 bases lay in between. The germline V gene encodes CDR1 SGHRS and CDR2 YFSETQ.

V usage is TRBV24-1 and J usage is TRBJ2-5; 12 nucleotides match TRBD2. Germline V gene lookup returns CDR1 KGHDR and CDR2 SFDVKD. CDR3 length: 17 amino acids. V gave up 3 bases and J gave up 3 bases; unmatched junction bases: 7. The CDR3 region has the DNA TGTGCCACCAGTGATGTCGGGACTAGCGGGCTTAAAGAGACCCAGTACTTC. It encodes CATSDVGTSGLKETQYF.

CDR3 DNA: TGCGCCAGCAGCTTGTATGGGACAGAGAACACTGAAGCTTTCTTT. Its protein is CASSLYGTENTEAFF. The V gene is TRBV5-1, the J gene TRBJ1-1; 7 bases map to TRBD1. V dropped 1 base and J dropped 1; count of bases not matched to a gene: 4. Germline lookup yields CDR1 SGHRS and CDR2 YFSETQ. This CDR3 has 15 amino acids.

The chain links TRBV24-1 to TRBJ2-1; D is uncertain. The germline V gene has CDR1 KGHDR and CDR2 SFDVKD. The CDR3 has 15 residues. The germline V and J ends were trimmed by 1 base and 8 bases, with 14 bases remaining between them. The CDR3 protein is CATSDFGLGVDEQFF. The CDR3 coding sequence is TGTGCCACCAGTGATTTCGGCCTAGGTGTGGATGAGCAGTTCTTC.

The chain uses TRBV6-1 and TRBJ1-5; D is possibly TRBD1 (6 bases). Between the trimmed V and J ends, which lost 1 base and 3 bases, there was a span of 13 bases. The CDR3 loop spans 16 amino acids. Germline values: CDR1 MNHNS, CDR2 SASEGT. The CDR3 region has the DNA TGTGCCAGCAGTGAAGACAGGGTTGAGACCAATCAGCCCCAGCATTTT. This codes for CASSEDRVETNQPQHF.

This chain links TRBV4-3 with TRBJ2-3; D unclear. Germline lookup yields CDR1 LGHNA and CDR2 YSLEER. This CDR3 has 13 amino acids. V dropped 0 bases and J dropped 5 bases, with 6 bases sitting between them. CDR3 sequence: CASSQESGDTQYF. CDR3 bases: TGCGCCAGCAGCCAAGAGTCGGGAGATACGCAGTATTTT.

The chain couples TRBV10-3 to TRBJ2-1; 12 bases are shared with TRBD2. CDR1 and CDR2 (germline): ENHRY, SYGVKD. After removal of 6 bases from V and 2 bases from J, the junction contained 2 bases not matched to a gene. The CDR3 loop spans 15 amino acids. This CDR3 is CAIRWTSGAYNEQFF. The CDR3 nucleotides read TGTGCCATCAGATGGACTAGCGGGGCCTACAATGAGCAGTTCTTC.

In DNA form, the CDR3 reads TGCGCCAGCAGCGACGCTAGCGGGTCTGTTGAGCAGTTCTTC. It is translated as CASSDASGSVEQFF. The chain links TRBV5-1 to TRBJ2-1; 8 nucleotides agree with TRBD2. The V segment lost 4 bases and the J segment 9 bases; nucleotides outside the gene matches: 9. Germline V lookup: CDR1 SGHRS, CDR2 YFSETQ. The CDR3 spans 14 residues.

This rearrangement joins TRBV5-1 to TRBJ1-2; a possible D gene is TRBD1 (5 bases). CDR3 size: 14 residues. Germline V gives CDR1 SGHRS, CDR2 YFSETQ. Trimming took off 0 bases at V and 7 bases at J, with 13 bases between the two ends. As DNA, the CDR3 is TGCGCCAGCAGCTTGGCCGGGCAGGGTGGTGGCTACACCTTC. Amino acid sequence: CASSLAGQGGGYTF.

This clone showed up just a few times. The V gene is TRBV4-1, the J gene TRBJ2-7; perhaps TRBD1 as D (7 bases). This CDR3 has 19 amino acids. Germline V gene data show CDR1 as MGHRA and CDR2 as YSYEKL. V was pared by 1 base and J by 0 bases, with 22 bases between. The CDR3 region is CASSQVIPGRQGGSYEQYF. The CDR3 bases are TGCGCCAGCAGCCAAGTCATCCCGGGGCGGCAGGGGGGCTCCTACGAGCAGTACTTC.

The chain couples TRBV27 to TRBJ2-3; the match to TRBD2 covers 10 bases. The J segment lost 6 bases and the V segment lost 0 bases, leaving 0 bases of the junction unmatched. This CDR3 comprises 14 residues. Germline V gene lookup returns CDR1 MNHEY and CDR2 SMNVEV (reference sequence). The CDR3 DNA is TGTGCCAGCAGTTTATCTAGCGGGAGGGATACGCAGTATTTT. Residues: CASSLSSGRDTQYF.

The V and J genes are TRBV5-1 and TRBJ2-5, with D hard to call. Germline-derived CDR1 and CDR2 are SGHRS and YFSETQ. The CDR3 sequence is 13 residues long. V lost 0 bases and J lost 5, with 8 bases in between. This CDR3 is CASSLDGFETQYF. The CDR3 nucleotides are TGCGCCAGCAGCTTGGACGGGTTTGAGACCCAGTACTTC.

The rearrangement joins TRBV25-1 to TRBJ2-7, with 9 bases lining up with TRBD2. CDR1 and CDR2 from the germline V gene are MGHDK and SYGVNS. Trimming at V came to 6 bases and at J to 6 bases, leaving 3 bases not matched to a gene. This CDR3 has 12 residues. CDR3 in amino acids: CASRTSGGEQYF. The CDR3 DNA reads TGTGCCAGCAGGACTAGCGGAGGCGAGCAGTACTTC.

The J gene is TRBJ2-3, the V gene TRBV5-1, with 11 bases aligning to TRBD2. Unmatched junction bases numbered 6, after V lost 4 bases and J lost 2 bases. Per germline, CDR1 SGHRS and CDR2 YFSETQ. CDR3 length: 16 amino acids. The CDR3 here is CASSLIAGGATDTQYF. The DNA of the CDR3 is TGCGCCAGCAGCCTAATAGCGGGAGGGGCCACAGATACGCAGTATTTT.

The V and J genes are TRBV5-1 and TRBJ1-2; D may be TRBD1 (6 bases). Trimming left V 4 bases short and J 4 bases short, with 11 bases between. This CDR3 comprises 13 residues. Germline lookup yields CDR1 SGHRS and CDR2 YFSETQ. The CDR3 DNA is TGCGCCAGCAGCCCGCAGGACAGCTATGGCTACACCTTC. Amino acid sequence: CASSPQDSYGYTF.

The chain employs TRBV9 and TRBJ2-7; 9 nucleotides line up with TRBD2. The CDR3 has 14 amino acids. V lost 6 bases to trimming and J lost 0 bases; unmatched junction nucleotides: 4. Germline V gene data show CDR1 as SGDLS and CDR2 as YYNGEE. In DNA, the CDR3 is TGTGCCAGCACCCCTAGCGGGAACTCCTACGAGCAGTACTTC. This gives the protein CASTPSGNSYEQYF. Supplemented by reference TRBV9 and TRBJ2-7, the full variable domain reads DSGVTQTPKHLITATGQRVTLRCSPRSGDLSVYWYQQSLDQGLQFLIQYYNGEERAKGNILERFSAQQFPDLHSELNLSSLELGDSALYFCASTPSGNSYEQYFGPGTRLTVT.

The V call is TRBV12-5, the J call TRBJ2-7, with 9 positions matching TRBD1. Germline V gene lookup returns CDR1 LGHNT and CDR2 FRNRAP. The V segment lost 1 base and the J segment 5 bases; nucleotides outside the gene matches: 3. The CDR3 loop spans 14 amino acids. CDR3 DNA sequence: TGTGCTAGTGGTTTGGGCACAGGGGGCCACGAGCAGTACTTC. Amino acids: CASGLGTGGHEQYF.

The J gene is TRBJ2-7, the V gene TRBV19, with 7 bases fitting TRBD2. The CDR3 extends over 14 amino acids. The germline V gene has CDR1 LNHDA and CDR2 SQIVND (reference sequence). Losses at the gene ends were 6 bases for V and 3 bases for J; bases not matched to a gene: 8. CDR3 in amino acids: CASSVRRGFYEQYF. In DNA form, the CDR3 reads TGTGCCAGTAGCGTCCGGCGGGGGTTCTACGAGCAGTACTTC.

The chain employs TRBV19 and TRBJ2-7; D is uncertain. This CDR3 has 15 amino acids. Germline CDR1 reads LNHDA; CDR2 reads SQIVND (reference sequence). V was clipped by 1 base and J by 2 bases, with 12 bases between them. The CDR3 is CASSIGGNLAYEQYF. DNA for the CDR3: TGTGCCAGTAGTATAGGCGGAAATCTCGCCTACGAGCAGTACTTC.

The V gene is TRBV7-2, the J gene TRBJ2-3, with D unclear. The V gene lost 3 bases and the J gene lost 4 bases, with 5 bases spanning the gap. CDR3 length: 12 amino acids. Per germline, CDR1 SGHTA and CDR2 FQGNSA. Written as DNA, the CDR3 is TGTGCCAGCAGCTTGGGCGCAGATACGCAGTATTTT. Its translation: CASSLGADTQYF.

The chain uses TRBV6-1 and TRBJ1-5, with D unresolved. Germline lookup yields CDR1 MNHNS and CDR2 SASEGT. This CDR3 has 14 amino acids. Trimming shortened V by 2 bases and J by 0 bases, and 5 bases separated the two germline ends. CDR3 region: CASSELYSNQPQHF. The DNA for the CDR3 is TGTGCCAGCAGTGAACTATATAGCAATCAGCCCCAGCATTTT.

The J gene is TRBJ2-5, the V gene TRBV9; 13 nucleotides align to TRBD2. V lost 2 bases and J lost 3; bases outside the gene matches: 7. The CDR3 sequence is 17 residues long. CDR1 is SGDLS, CDR2 YYNGEE, per germline. CDR3 nucleotides: TGTGCCAGCAGCGTGGGACTAGCGGGAAGCGGGGAAGAGACCCAGTACTTC. Amino acid sequence: CASSVGLAGSGEETQYF.

This chain connects TRBV4-3 to TRBJ2-7, with a possible D match to TRBD2 (5 bases). V shed 2 bases and J shed 0 bases, with 8 bases lying between them. The CDR3 extends over 14 amino acids. Germline loops: CDR1 LGHNA, CDR2 YSLEER. CDR3 in amino acids: CASSQTRASYEQYF. CDR3 sequence (DNA): TGCGCCAGCAGCCAAACTAGAGCCTCCTACGAGCAGTACTTC.

The chain links TRBV4-2 to TRBJ2-1; D is possibly TRBD2 (5 bases). V lost 3 bases to trimming and J lost 13 bases, with 10 bases between them. Germline-derived CDR1 and CDR2 are LGHNA and YNFKEQ. This CDR3 region has 11 residues. The CDR3 DNA reads as TGTGCCAGCAGCCAGGGAGCGTCCCAGTTCTTC. It codes for CASSQGASQFF.